Sequencing of this T cell receptor beta chain was carried out in a study of persistence of HIV-infected CD4 T cells (dated by TCRdb to 2020 to 2021). Concerning the study at large: CMV- and HIV-1 Gag-responding CD4+ T cells were isolated from ART-treated individuals so that antigen-driven clonal expansion of HIV-1-infected cells could be examined. The TCR cluster analysis across participants included roughly 8 participants for CMV and six or seven participants for Gag. Suppressive ART had been received by participants for a median of roughly eight years. The clonality of all cells in each sorted population was measured by TCRbeta sequencing, and the clonality of infected cells was measured by proviral sequencing. Apart from a couple of participants who underwent leukapheresis at a single time point, peripheral blood samples of up to roughly 180 mL were collected from participants at multiple time points. On the study overall, not on this receptor specifically: TCRbeta richness in CMV- and Gag-responding cells was significantly lower than in anti-CD3/anti-CD28-responding cells; CMV-responding cells had higher oligoclonality than CD3/CD28-stimulated and Gag-responding cells. Restriction of bulk TCR analyses to the rare CMV-responding cells that actually carried HIV-1 proviruses was not possible. Antigen-responding cells were enriched for degenerate expanded CDR3beta sequences, which suggests convergent selection of CD4+ responses to CMV and Gag. Only a small number of individuals took part in the study, and the range of antigens tested was limited. Within the same sorted populations, TCR oligoclonality correlated with proviral oligoclonality.

The treatment or condition label of this sample denotes: suppressive antiretroviral therapy. A pool of overlapping HIV-1 Gag 15-mer peptides, at around 1 ug per peptide per mL, was used to stimulate the cells. Nonresponding CD40L-negative CD69-negative CD45RO-high memory CD4+ T cells were sorted as memory populations depleted of antigen-responding cells. Participants were HIV-1-infected adults who started suppressive ART during chronic infection. For at least 4 years, participants had undetectable plasma HIV-1 RNA, below 50 copies/mL. To be included, participants needed a CD4+ T cell count above 400 cells/uL and a positive CMV serology. Before stimulation, PBMCs were isolated using density centrifugation and then depleted of CD8+ T cells. For around 18 hours, the CD8-depleted PBMCs were stimulated with anti-CD28/CD49d costimulation, a CD40-blocking antibody, and enfuvirtide to prevent new infections. Sorting was done on either a Beckman Coulter MoFlo Legacy or an XDP sorter, and propidium iodide was used to exclude dead cells. The QIAamp DNA Mini Kit was used for genomic DNA extraction from samples above one million cells, and the Quick-DNA Microprep Kit was used otherwise.

TCRbeta repertoires were sequenced from genomic DNA with the immunoSEQ hsTCRB assay version 4 in survey mode. For TCRbeta sequencing, genomic DNA was diluted to around 9.7 ng/uL, with up to roughly 1 ug used per sample. As for the authors' bioinformatics: TCRbeta data were analyzed in ImmunoSeq Analyzer 3.0, with diversity computed on productive nucleotide rearrangements. Lower-bound TCR diversity was estimated with the improved Chao index, and clonality with the Gini coefficient using the Immunarch R package. When different nucleotide rearrangements encoded the same CDR3beta amino acid sequence, each rearrangement was treated as a distinct clonotype. Differential abundance analysis identified TCRbeta sequences significantly enriched in antigen-responding cells relative to anti-CD3/anti-CD28-activated cells. Using predicted peptide-MHC specificity as the basis, GLIPH2 grouped TCRs into clusters, both for each participant individually and for the merged data sets that combined participants. The immuneACCESS repertoire file appears here via TCRdb, limited to in-frame rearrangements. These files lack a portion of the clones; in checked studies, under half of the deficit traces to unresolved V genes, and the cause of the others is not known. V and J calls plus clone size are reproduced from that table; the DNA served to infer D and trimming. Recorded for this sample are 38,000 or so clones; 85% to 90% of them occurred a single time. Clones ranked in the top ten supply 4.5% to 6% of the sample.

Comments on this clone: Its antigen is currently not known. Base qualities are missing; no much larger clone stands one base away.

The sequences come from cultured CD4+ T cells from PBMCs, collected from a patient who received antiretroviral therapy. The sample's cell subset or site label is to be understood as: CD40L-CD69- CD45RO-high memory CD4 T cells not responding to Gag peptides. The clonotype comes from an adult with HIV. The donor label of this sample is uncertain.

The DNA is TGTGCCAGCAGCTTAGGCCTGGCAGCTTATAGCAATCAGCCCCAGCATTTT. This gives the protein CASSLGLAAYSNQPQHF. The V and J segments used are TRBV13 and TRBJ1-5; no D gene call is confident. According to the germline V gene (reference sequence), CDR1 reads PRHDT and CDR2 reads FYEKMQ. The V and J ends are trimmed by 0 bases and 0 bases, leaving 12 bases between them. The CDR3 sequence holds 17 residues, the cysteine and phenylalanine included. The kept DNA is CDR3 alone, 51 bases in frame from the first base.